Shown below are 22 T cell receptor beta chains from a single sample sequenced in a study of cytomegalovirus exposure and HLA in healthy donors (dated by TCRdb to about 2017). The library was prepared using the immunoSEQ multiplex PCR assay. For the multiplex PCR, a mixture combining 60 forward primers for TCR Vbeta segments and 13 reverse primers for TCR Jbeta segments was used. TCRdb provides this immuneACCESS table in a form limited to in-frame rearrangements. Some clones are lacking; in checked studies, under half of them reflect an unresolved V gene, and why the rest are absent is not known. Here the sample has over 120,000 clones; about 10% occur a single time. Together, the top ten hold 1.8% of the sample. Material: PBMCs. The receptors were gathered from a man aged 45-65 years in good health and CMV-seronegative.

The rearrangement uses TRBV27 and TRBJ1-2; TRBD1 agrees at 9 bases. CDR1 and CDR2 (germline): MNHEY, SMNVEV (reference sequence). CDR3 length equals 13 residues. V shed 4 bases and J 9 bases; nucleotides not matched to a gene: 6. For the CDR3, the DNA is TGTGCCAGCAGTTACCGGACAGGGGCGAGCTACACCTTC. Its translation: CASSYRTGASYTF.

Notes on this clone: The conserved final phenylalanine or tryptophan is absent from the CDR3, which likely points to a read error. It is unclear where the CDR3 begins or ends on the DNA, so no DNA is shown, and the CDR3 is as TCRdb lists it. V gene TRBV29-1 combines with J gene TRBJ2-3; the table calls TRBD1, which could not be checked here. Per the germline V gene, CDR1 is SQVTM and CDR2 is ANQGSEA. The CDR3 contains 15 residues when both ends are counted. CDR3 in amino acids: CSATPDRVYTDTKYL.

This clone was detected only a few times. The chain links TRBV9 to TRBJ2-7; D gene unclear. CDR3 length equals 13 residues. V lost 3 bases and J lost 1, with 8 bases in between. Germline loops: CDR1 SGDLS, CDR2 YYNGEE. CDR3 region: CASSAGISYEQYF. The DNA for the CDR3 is TGTGCCAGCAGCGCAGGCATTTCCTACGAGCAGTACTTC.

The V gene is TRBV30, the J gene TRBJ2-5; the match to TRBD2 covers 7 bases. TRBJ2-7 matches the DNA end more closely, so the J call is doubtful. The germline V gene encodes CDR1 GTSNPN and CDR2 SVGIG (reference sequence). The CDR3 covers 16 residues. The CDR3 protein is CAWRGGGSLSLGEQYF. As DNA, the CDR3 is TGTGCCTGGAGAGGTGGCGGGAGTCTTAGTTTGGGCGAGCAGTACTTC.

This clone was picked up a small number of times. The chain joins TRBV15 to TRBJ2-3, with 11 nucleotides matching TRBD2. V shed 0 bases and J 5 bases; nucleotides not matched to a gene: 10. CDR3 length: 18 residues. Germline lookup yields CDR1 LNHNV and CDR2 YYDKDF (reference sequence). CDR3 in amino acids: CATSRDRASGGSEDTQYF. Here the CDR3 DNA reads TGTGCCACCAGCAGAGATCGAGCTAGCGGGGGGAGTGAAGATACGCAGTATTTT.

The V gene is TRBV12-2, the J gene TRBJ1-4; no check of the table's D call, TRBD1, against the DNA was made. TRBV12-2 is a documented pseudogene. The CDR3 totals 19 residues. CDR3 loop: CASRKQQGAWVETNEKLFF. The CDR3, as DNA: TGTGCAAGTCGCAAACAACAGGGGGCGTGGGTGGAAACTAATGAAAAACTGTTTTTT.

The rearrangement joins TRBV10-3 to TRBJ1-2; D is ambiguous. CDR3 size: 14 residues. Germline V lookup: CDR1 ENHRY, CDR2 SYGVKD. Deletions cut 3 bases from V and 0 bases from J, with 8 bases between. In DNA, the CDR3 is TGTGCCATCAGTGACCACAGCTCTAACTATGGCTACACCTTC. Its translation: CAISDHSSNYGYTF.

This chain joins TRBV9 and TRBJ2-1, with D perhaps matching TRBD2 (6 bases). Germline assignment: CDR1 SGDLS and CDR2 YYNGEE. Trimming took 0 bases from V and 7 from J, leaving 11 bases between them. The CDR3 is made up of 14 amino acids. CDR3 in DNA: TGTGCCAGCAGCGTAGCGGGAGTGGGTAATGAGCAGTTCTTC. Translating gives CASSVAGVGNEQFF.

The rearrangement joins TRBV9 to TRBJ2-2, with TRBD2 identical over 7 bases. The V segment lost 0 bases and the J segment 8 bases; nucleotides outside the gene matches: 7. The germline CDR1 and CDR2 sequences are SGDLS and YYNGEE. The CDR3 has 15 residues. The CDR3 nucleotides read TGTGCCAGCAGCGTAGAGGAGGGGAGGGTTGGGGAGCTGTTTTTT. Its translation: CASSVEEGRVGELFF.

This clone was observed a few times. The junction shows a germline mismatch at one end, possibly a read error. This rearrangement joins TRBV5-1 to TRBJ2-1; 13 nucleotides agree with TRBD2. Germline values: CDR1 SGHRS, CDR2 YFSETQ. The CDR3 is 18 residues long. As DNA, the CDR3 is TGCGCCAGTAGGACCGAGACTAGCGGGAGGCCTGCCTACAATGGGCAGTTCTTC. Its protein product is CASRTETSGRPAYNGQFF.

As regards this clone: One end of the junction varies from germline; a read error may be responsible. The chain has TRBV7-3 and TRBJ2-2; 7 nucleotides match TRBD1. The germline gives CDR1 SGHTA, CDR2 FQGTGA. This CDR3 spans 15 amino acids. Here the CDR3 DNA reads TGTGCCAGCAGCATAACAGGGGTGGGCACCGGGGAGCTGTTTTTT. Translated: CASSITGVGTGELFF. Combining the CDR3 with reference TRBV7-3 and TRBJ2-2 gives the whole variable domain GAGVSQTPSNKVTEKGKYVELRCDPISGHTALYWYRQSLGQGPEFLIYFQGTGAADDSGLPNDRFFAVRPEGSVSTLKIQRTERGDSAVYLCASSITGVGTGELFFGEGSRLTVL.

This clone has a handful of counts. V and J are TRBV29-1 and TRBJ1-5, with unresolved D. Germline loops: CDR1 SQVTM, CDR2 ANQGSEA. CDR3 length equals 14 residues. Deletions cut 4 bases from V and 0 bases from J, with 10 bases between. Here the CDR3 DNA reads TGCAGCGTTGGATCCGGGAATAGCAATCAGCCCCAGCATTTT. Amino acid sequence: CSVGSGNSNQPQHF.

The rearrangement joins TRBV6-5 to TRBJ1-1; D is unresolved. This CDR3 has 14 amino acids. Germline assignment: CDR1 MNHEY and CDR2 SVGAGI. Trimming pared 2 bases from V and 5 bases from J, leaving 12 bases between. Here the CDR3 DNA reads TGTGCCAGCAGTTACGGCAGGAGGGAAACTGAAGCTTTCTTT. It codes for CASSYGRRETEAFF.

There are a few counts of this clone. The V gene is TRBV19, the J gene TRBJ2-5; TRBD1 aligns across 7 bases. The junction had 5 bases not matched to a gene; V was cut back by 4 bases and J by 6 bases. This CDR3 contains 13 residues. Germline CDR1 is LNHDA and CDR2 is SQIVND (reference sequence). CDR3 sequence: CASSTDRLKTQYF. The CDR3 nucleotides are TGTGCCAGTAGTACGGACAGGCTGAAGACCCAGTACTTC. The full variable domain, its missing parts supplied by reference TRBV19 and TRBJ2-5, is DGGITQSPKYLFRKEGQNVTLSCEQNLNHDAMYWYRQDPGQGLRLIYYSQIVNDFQKGDIAEGYSVSREKKESFPLTVTSAQKNPTAFYLCASSTDRLKTQYFGPGTRLLVL.

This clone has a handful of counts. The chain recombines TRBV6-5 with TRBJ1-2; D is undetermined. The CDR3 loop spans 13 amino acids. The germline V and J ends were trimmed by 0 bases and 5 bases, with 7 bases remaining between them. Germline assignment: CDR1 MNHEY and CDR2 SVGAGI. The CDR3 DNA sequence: TGTGCCAGCAGTTACTCACAGTCGTATGGCTACACCTTC. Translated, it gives CASSYSQSYGYTF.

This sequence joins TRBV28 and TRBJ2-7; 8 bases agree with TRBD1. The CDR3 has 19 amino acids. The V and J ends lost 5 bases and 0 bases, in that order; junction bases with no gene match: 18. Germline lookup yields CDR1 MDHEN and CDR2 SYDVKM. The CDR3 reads CASSPTGTGSKGSSYEQYF. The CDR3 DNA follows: TGTGCCAGCAGTCCTACCGGGACAGGCAGCAAGGGGAGCTCCTACGAGCAGTACTTC.

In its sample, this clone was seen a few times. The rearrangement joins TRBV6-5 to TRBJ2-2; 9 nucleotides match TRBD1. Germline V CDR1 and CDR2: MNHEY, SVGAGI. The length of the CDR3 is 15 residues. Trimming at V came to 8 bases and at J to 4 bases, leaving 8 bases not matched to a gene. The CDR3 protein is CASSGTGSSTGELFF. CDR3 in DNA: TGTGCCAGCTCCGGGACAGGGAGTAGCACCGGGGAGCTGTTTTTT.

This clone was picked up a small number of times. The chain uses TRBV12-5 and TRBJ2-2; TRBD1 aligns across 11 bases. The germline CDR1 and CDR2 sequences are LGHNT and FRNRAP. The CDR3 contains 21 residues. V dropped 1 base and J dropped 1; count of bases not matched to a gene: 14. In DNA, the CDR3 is TGTGCTAGTGGTTTGGCACCTATTCCCCTGGGACAGGGGGTGAACACCGGGGAGCTGTTTTTT. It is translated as CASGLAPIPLGQGVNTGELFF. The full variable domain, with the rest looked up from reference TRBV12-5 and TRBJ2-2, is DARVTQTPRHKVTEMGQEVTMRCQPILGHNTVFWYRQTMMQGLELLAYFRNRAPLDDSGMPKDRFSAEMPDATLATLKIQPSEPRDSAVYFCASGLAPIPLGQGVNTGELFFGEGSRLTVL.

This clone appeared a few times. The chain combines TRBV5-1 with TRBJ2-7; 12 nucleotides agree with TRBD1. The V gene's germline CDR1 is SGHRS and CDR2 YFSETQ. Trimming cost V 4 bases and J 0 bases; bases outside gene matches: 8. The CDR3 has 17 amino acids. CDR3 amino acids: CASSPGQGATRSYEQYF. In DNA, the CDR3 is TGCGCCAGCAGCCCGGGACAGGGGGCTACACGCTCCTACGAGCAGTACTTC.

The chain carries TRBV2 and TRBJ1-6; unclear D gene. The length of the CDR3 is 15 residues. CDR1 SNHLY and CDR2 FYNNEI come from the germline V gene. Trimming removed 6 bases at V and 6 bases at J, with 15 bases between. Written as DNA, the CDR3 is TGTGCCAGCAGGCCCGGGATGATGTTTAATTCACCCCTCCACTTT. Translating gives CASRPGMMFNSPLHF.

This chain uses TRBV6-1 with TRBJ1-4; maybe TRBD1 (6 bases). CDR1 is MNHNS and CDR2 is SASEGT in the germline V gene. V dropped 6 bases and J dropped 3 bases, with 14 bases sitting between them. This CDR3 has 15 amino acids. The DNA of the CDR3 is TGTGCCAGCAGGGATTGGACAGCTTCTAATGAAAAACTGTTTTTT. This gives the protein CASRDWTASNEKLFF.

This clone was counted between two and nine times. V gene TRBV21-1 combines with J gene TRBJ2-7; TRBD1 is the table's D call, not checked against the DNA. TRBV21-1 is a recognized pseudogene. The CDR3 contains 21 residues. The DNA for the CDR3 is TGTGCCAGCAGCAAAGAGATGTCGGGACAGGGCTGGACCCGGCCCTCCTACGAGCAGTACTTC. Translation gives CASSKEMSGQGWTRPSYEQYF.